A single sample gave rise to the 23 T cell receptor beta chains below, sequenced in a study of metastatic and nonmetastatic thyroid tumors (dated by TCRdb to 2018 to 2021). Before undergoing thyroid surgery, none of the patients had been given any kind of treatment. The library relied on PCR. The sequencer listed for this sample is Illumina HiSeq 4000. TCRdb redid the processing of the public reads, applying fastp at Q25 and MiXCR, and retained in-frame beta chains. This sample is represented by approximately 79,000 clones; roughly 8.6% of them were singletons. Around 8.8% of the sample is taken by the ten largest. The sample comprised blood. Receptors were obtained from a female donor with papillary thyroid cancer or a benign thyroid nodule (not recorded which). Some clones in this sample may be carry-over from other donors' samples.

This clone was seen at least ten times. The chain carries TRBV24-1 and TRBJ2-2, with 9 bases identical to TRBD1. Germline V gene sequence: CDR1 KGHDR, CDR2 SFDVKD. This CDR3 comprises 16 residues. J was trimmed by 5 bases and V by 2 bases; bases with no gene match: 5. CDR3 DNA sequence: TGTGCCACCAGTGATTCACGACAGGGGGAAACCGGGGAGCTGTTTTTT. This gives the protein CATSDSRQGETGELFF.

This clone has ten or more counts. V and J are TRBV6-1 and TRBJ2-1; unclear D gene. V gave up 4 bases and J gave up 3 bases, with 13 bases separating them. The CDR3 has 15 residues. From germline, CDR1 is MNHNS and CDR2 SASEGT. DNA for the CDR3: TGTGCCAGCAGTGTCGGCGACGCTGACTACAATGAGCAGTTCTTC. Amino acids: CASSVGDADYNEQFF.

This clone was recorded many times. The CDR3 spells CASSGSSTDTQYF. Here the CDR3 DNA reads TGCGCCAGCAGCGGGTCTAGCACAGATACGCAGTATTTT. This chain uses TRBV5-1 with TRBJ2-3; D ambiguous. Deletions cut 4 bases from V and 0 bases from J, with 6 bases between. The CDR3 is made up of 13 amino acids. Germline V gene data show CDR1 as SGHRS and CDR2 as YFSETQ.

This clone came up many times. CDR3 amino acids: CATQTGGAGGNQPQHF. The CDR3 nucleotides read TGTGCCACCCAGACAGGGGGCGCGGGTGGCAATCAGCCCCAGCATTTT. V is TRBV6-1 and J is TRBJ1-5; 10 bases line up with TRBD1. CDR3 length: 16 amino acids. Trimming cost V 10 bases and J 2 bases; bases outside gene matches: 11. The germline V gene encodes CDR1 MNHNS and CDR2 SASEGT.

This clone was counted ten times or more. The chain recombines TRBV7-8 with TRBJ2-2; 9 nucleotides align to TRBD1. This CDR3 has 14 amino acids. Germline V lookup: CDR1 SGHVS, CDR2 FQNEAQ. With V trimmed by 3 bases and J by 7 bases, 3 bases remained unmatched. For the CDR3, the DNA is TGTGCCAGCAGCTTCGGGACAGGGATCGGGGAGCTGTTTTTT. It yields the protein CASSFGTGIGELFF.

In its sample, this clone was seen a few times. The chain carries TRBV28 and TRBJ2-7, with D possibly TRBD1 on 6 matching bases. The CDR3 length is 14 residues. V lost 3 bases, J lost 5 bases, and 14 bases lay in between. From germline, CDR1 is MDHEN and CDR2 SYDVKM. In DNA, the CDR3 is TGTGCCAGCAGTTTCGTGGGGGCGCTGGACGAGCAGTACTTC. Translation: CASSFVGALDEQYF. The full variable domain, completed using reference TRBV28 and TRBJ2-7, is DVKVTQSSRYLVKRTGEKVFLECVQDMDHENMFWYRQDPGLGLRLIYFSYDVKMKEKGDIPEGYSVSREKKERFSLILESASTNQTSMYLCASSFVGALDEQYFGPGTRLTVT.

This clone was seen a handful of times. The V and J genes are TRBV19 and TRBJ2-2; 11 bases are a match to TRBD2. This CDR3 comprises 18 residues. Germline V CDR1 and CDR2: LNHDA, SQIVND (reference sequence). Trimming cost V 3 bases and J 6 bases; bases outside gene matches: 12. CDR3 coding DNA: TGTGCCAGTAGTATCCCACCCTTAGCGGGGGGGTTGTCCGGGGAGCTGTTTTTT. It translates to CASSIPPLAGGLSGELFF.

This clone appeared many times. The chain is built from TRBV30 and TRBJ1-2; the D gene is possibly TRBD1 (5 bases). V lost 5 bases and J lost 2, with 18 bases in between. From germline, CDR1 is GTSNPN and CDR2 SVGIG (reference sequence). The CDR3 contains 15 residues. As DNA, the CDR3 is TGTGCCTGGGAGGACCTGGGGCACCGGAACTATGGCTACACCTTC. Protein product: CAWEDLGHRNYGYTF.

This clone was seen many times. This rearrangement joins TRBV6-1 to TRBJ2-7, with 7 bases lining up with TRBD2. This CDR3 contains 15 residues. Germline trimming cut 4 bases from V and 1 base from J; bases unmatched to any gene: 7. CDR1 MNHNS and CDR2 SASEGT come from the germline V gene. The CDR3 here is CASSVGRGVSYEQYF. CDR3 DNA: TGTGCCAGCAGTGTCGGTCGGGGGGTTTCCTACGAGCAGTACTTC.

The gene calls are TRBV11-2 and TRBJ1-6; TRBD1 agrees at 9 bases. Looked up from germline, CDR1 is SGHAT and CDR2 is FQNNGV. This CDR3 is 17 amino acids long. V gave up 5 bases and J gave up 2 bases; unmatched junction bases: 7. CDR3 DNA sequence: TGTGCCAGCAGCCCCGGACAGGGGAGTACCTATAATTCACCCCTCCACTTT. This encodes CASSPGQGSTYNSPLHF.

Many counts were recorded for this clone. The chain has TRBV5-6 and TRBJ1-2; a weak D match, TRBD1 (5 bases). Per germline, CDR1 SGHDT and CDR2 YYEEEE. Between the trimmed V and J ends, which lost 4 bases and 0 bases, there was a span of 13 bases. This CDR3 comprises 15 residues. CDR3 sequence (DNA): TGTGCCAGCAGCGTTAACAGGAGAACTAACTATGGCTACACCTTC. Translating it yields CASSVNRRTNYGYTF.

This clone was detected many times. CDR3 region: CASSATGGLLSEQYF. Here the CDR3 DNA reads TGTGCCAGTAGTGCTACCGGCGGGCTATTATCCGAGCAGTACTTC. The chain joins TRBV19 to TRBJ2-7, with a tentative D call TRBD2 (5 bases). CDR3 length: 15 residues. Trimming removed 5 bases from V and 6 bases from J, with 20 bases in between. The germline V gene has CDR1 LNHDA and CDR2 SQIVND (reference sequence).

This clone was picked up many times. V gene TRBV6-1 combines with J gene TRBJ1-5; TRBD1 matches 7 bases. After removal of 10 bases from V and 2 bases from J, the junction contained 11 bases not matched to a gene. Germline V lookup: CDR1 MNHNS, CDR2 SASEGT. This CDR3 is built from 15 residues. DNA of the CDR3: TGTGCCATCCAAGACGAGGGGGCCGGCAATCAGCCCCAGCATTTT. Protein: CAIQDEGAGNQPQHF.

This clone was counted many times. The V gene is TRBV6-1, the J gene TRBJ1-1; 8 nucleotides line up with TRBD1. This CDR3 region has 13 residues. The germline CDR1 and CDR2 sequences are MNHNS and SASEGT. Germline trimming cut 10 bases from V and 7 bases from J; bases unmatched to any gene: 11. CDR3 bases: TGTGCCACGGAGCGGACAGGGTCGCATGAAGCTTTCTTT. Encoded protein: CATERTGSHEAFF.

This clone was observed a few times. The rearrangement links TRBV7-2 to TRBJ2-3, with D unclear. Germline values: CDR1 SGHTA, CDR2 FQGNSA. This CDR3 region has 12 residues. Trimming pared 7 bases from V and 0 bases from J, leaving 5 bases between. The CDR3 nucleotides read TGTGCCAGCAAGCCTAGCACAGATACGCAGTATTTT. Amino acids: CASKPSTDTQYF.

This chain uses TRBV5-6 with TRBJ2-7, with 10 bases fitting TRBD1. With V trimmed by 4 bases and J by 0 bases, 7 bases remained unmatched. The CDR3 totals 16 residues. Germline lookup yields CDR1 SGHDT and CDR2 YYEEEE. CDR3 residues: CASSLKRTGGSYEQYF. The CDR3 coding sequence is TGTGCCAGCAGCCTGAAGCGGACAGGGGGCTCCTACGAGCAGTACTTC.

The chain couples TRBV20-1 to TRBJ1-2; maybe TRBD1 (6 bases). Deletions cut 0 bases from V and 4 bases from J, with 9 bases between. Germline values: CDR1 DFQATT, CDR2 SNEGSKA (reference sequence). The CDR3 is made up of 13 amino acids. CDR3 region: CSARDRQAYGYTF. The DNA of the CDR3 is TGCAGTGCTAGAGATAGACAGGCCTATGGCTACACCTTC.

At least ten counts were recorded for this clone. This sequence joins TRBV6-1 and TRBJ1-5; perhaps TRBD1 as D (6 bases). CDR1 MNHNS and CDR2 SASEGT come from the germline V gene. V was pared by 6 bases and J by 5 bases, with 11 bases between. CDR3 length equals 13 residues. CDR3 residues: CASRRGKDQPQHF. The CDR3 coding sequence is TGTGCCAGCAGGAGGGGGAAAGATCAGCCCCAGCATTTT.

This clone was seen many times. V and J are TRBV25-1 and TRBJ1-3; perhaps TRBD1 as D (5 bases). This CDR3 is built from 17 residues. Trimming shortened V by 4 bases and J by 0 bases, and 16 bases separated the two germline ends. Germline V CDR1 and CDR2: MGHDK, SYGVNS. In DNA, the CDR3 is TGTGCCAGCAGTGGATTAGTAGGGACCGCCTCTGGAAACACCATATATTTT. Protein product: CASSGLVGTASGNTIYF. The variable domain in full, completed from reference TRBV25-1 and TRBJ1-3, reads EADIYQTPRYLVIGTGKKITLECSQTMGHDKMYWYQQDPGMELHLIHYSYGVNSTEKGDLSSESTVSRIRTEHFPLTLESARPSHTSQYLCASSGLVGTASGNTIYFGEGSWLTVV.

V usage is TRBV2 and J usage is TRBJ2-7; no definite D call. Germline assignment: CDR1 SNHLY and CDR2 FYNNEI. The V end was cut by 6 bases, the J end by 4 bases, with 25 bases between. The CDR3 has 17 amino acids. The CDR3 bases are TGTGCCAGCAGCTGGGCAGAAACTGACCTGTGGAGTTACGAGCAGTACTTC. Encoded protein: CASSWAETDLWSYEQYF.

This clone was picked up a small number of times. A much larger clonotype is one base distant, so this may be a read error. The CDR3 sequence: CASRDFGEAQYF. The CDR3 DNA follows: TGTGCCAGCAGGGACTTCGGGGAGGCCCAGTACTTC. This chain links TRBV2 with TRBJ2-5; D is perhaps TRBD2 (6 bases). V was cut by 6 bases and J by 9 bases, with 14 bases left in between. Germline V gives CDR1 SNHLY, CDR2 FYNNEI. The CDR3 extends over 12 amino acids. The whole variable domain, filled in from reference TRBV2 and TRBJ2-5, reads EPEVTQTPSHQVTQMGQEVILRCVPISNHLYFYWYRQILGQKVEFLVSFYNNEISEKSEIFDDQFSVERPDGSNFTLKIRSTKLEDSAMYFCASRDFGEAQYFGPGTRLLVL.

This clone was observed at least ten times. The chain is built from TRBV6-4 and TRBJ1-6; D may be TRBD1 (6 bases). Germline values: CDR1 MRHNA, CDR2 SNTAGT. The CDR3 is 15 residues long. With 3 bases removed from V and 9 bases from J, the gap between germline ends came to 15 bases. The CDR3 is CASSEGVGGPSPLHF. As DNA, the CDR3 is TGTGCCAGCAGTGAAGGTGTAGGGGGGCCTTCACCCCTCCACTTT.

This clone was detected ten times or more. The chain uses TRBV2 and TRBJ2-3, with TRBD2 matching 11 bases. The V segment lost 11 bases and the J segment 1 base; nucleotides outside the gene matches: 8. Germline values: CDR1 SNHLY, CDR2 FYNNEI. This CDR3 has 15 amino acids. This chain's CDR3 is CAARVSGGGTDTQYF. CDR3 DNA: TGTGCCGCAAGAGTTAGCGGGGGGGGCACAGATACGCAGTATTTT.